These T cell receptor beta chains were read from a single sample in a study of blood T cell repertoires in COVID-19. Measured with immunoSEQ multiplex PCR; TCRdb has only the in-frame clones, and not every one. The profile shows about 260,000 clones, over 65% of them singletons. Input material: peripheral blood. These receptors all stem from a man in his 60s who had recovered from COVID-19. Both conserved end residues are part of each CDR3. A D gene is named only where the DNA matches it firmly. The size field is filled for only some rows; it gives once, few, many or a size class.

v_call	j_call	d_call	clone_size	cdr3_nt	cdr3_aa
TRBV6-1	TRBJ1-3	-	-	TGTGCCAGCAGTGAAATGGCCGGGGTTGGCTCTGGAAACACCATATATTTT	CASSEMAGVGSGNTIYF
TRBV7-2	TRBJ2-7	TRBD1	-	TGTGCCAGCAGCTTAGGCGACAGGGTTTCCGAGCAGTACTTC	CASSLGDRVSEQYF
TRBV2	TRBJ2-1	-	-	TGTGCCAGCAGTGACAGGACCTACAATGAGCAGTTCTTC	CASSDRTYNEQFF
TRBV5-4	TRBJ2-6	-	-	TGTGCCAGCAGCACCGGGGACAACTCTGGGGCCAACGTCCTGACTTTC	CASSTGDNSGANVLTF
TRBV5-1	TRBJ1-6	TRBD1	few	TGCGCCAGCAGCTCGACAGGGGATAATTCACCCCTCCACTTT	CASSSTGDNSPLHF
TRBV7-2	TRBJ1-5	TRBD1	-	TGTGCCAGCAGCCCGCAGGGGGGTGAGCAGCCCCAGCATTTT	CASSPQGGEQPQHF
TRBV27	TRBJ2-2	-	many	TGTGCCAGCAGTTCCCTTGACGGGTACACCGGGGAGCTGTTTTTT	CASSSLDGYTGELFF
TRBV7-9	TRBJ1-1	-	-	TGTGCCGGGTCAGGGGTAAGCACTGAAGCTTTCTTT	CAGSGVSTEAFF
TRBV19	TRBJ2-7	TRBD1	-	TGTGCCAGTAGCCCCGACAGGGCCTACGAGCAGTACTTC	CASSPDRAYEQYF
TRBV2	TRBJ2-7	TRBD2	-	TGTGCCAGCAGTGAATCGCGGGGGGGCTACGAGCAGTACTTC	CASSESRGGYEQYF
TRBV24-1	TRBJ1-5	-	-	TGTGCCACCAGTGATTTTCGGCAGCGTAGCAATCAGCCCCAGCATTTT	CATSDFRQRSNQPQHF